These T cell receptor beta chains were read from a single sample in a study of T cells in Graves' hyperthyroidism and ophthalmopathy. TCRdb re-analysed the multiplex PCR reads in MiXCR, keeping a single row per CDR3 protein. The sample lists hundreds of thousands of distinct CDR3 sequences, 15% to 17% occurring once. The sequencing input was blood. The origin of the receptors is a woman aged 18-35 years with Graves' hyperthyroidism that later progressed to Graves' ophthalmopathy. Both conserved end residues are part of each CDR3. The D gene is left open where the match is weak. Rows may omit the clone size; those that give it use once, few, many or a size class.

v_call	clone_size	j_call	d_call	cdr3_aa	cdr3_nt
TRBV14	few	TRBJ1-1	NA	CASLGRGTEAFF	TGTGCCAGCTTAGGGAGGGGCACTGAAGCTTTCTTT
TRBV2	many	TRBJ1-3	TRBD1	CASTPGQSSGNTIYF	TGTGCCAGCACCCCGGGACAGAGCTCTGGAAACACCATATATTTT
TRBV19	NA	TRBJ2-1	NA	CASSKEYNEQFF	TGTGCCAGTAGTAAGGAATACAATGAGCAGTTCTTC
TRBV2	many	TRBJ2-7	NA	CASSEGTLRLAAGLEQYF	TGTGCCAGCAGTGAAGGGACGCTAAGGTTAGCGGCGGGTCTCGAGCAGTACTTC
TRBV20-1	many	TRBJ2-1	TRBD2	CSAIAGPSYNEQFF	TGCAGTGCCATAGCGGGGCCCTCCTACAATGAGCAGTTCTTC
TRBV20-1	NA	TRBJ1-5	NA	CSARVKGGSNQPQHF	TGCAGTGCTAGAGTCAAGGGTGGGAGCAATCAGCCCCAGCATTTT
TRBV3-1	NA	TRBJ2-1	NA	CASSQAPGRGTGLYNGQFF	TGTGCCAGCAGCCAAGCCCCTGGCAGGGGAACGGGCCTCTACAATGGGCAGTTCTTC
TRBV6-5	many	TRBJ1-1	NA	CASSYSSRDEAFF	TGTGCCAGCAGTTACTCGAGTCGTGATGAAGCTTTCTTT
TRBV12-3/TRBV12-4	many	TRBJ2-1	TRBD1	CASSLVDRGVNEQFF	TGTGCCAGCAGTTTAGTGGACAGGGGGGTCAATGAGCAGTTCTTC
TRBV6-5	few	TRBJ2-5	NA	CASSYSTGRETQYF	TGTGCCAGCAGTTACTCGACAGGGAGGGAGACCCAGTACTTC
TRBV7-8	many	TRBJ2-1	NA	CASSPLAASYNEQFF	TGTGCCAGCAGCCCCTTAGCGGCCTCCTACAATGAGCAGTTCTTC
TRBV20-1	many	TRBJ1-4	TRBD1	CSARVPGTGGEKLFF	TGCAGTGCTAGAGTACCCGGGACAGGGGGAGAAAAACTGTTTTTT
TRBV12-3/TRBV12-4	many	TRBJ1-2	NA	CASSPFRLNGYGYTF	TGTGCCAGCAGTCCCTTCAGACTTAACGGCTATGGCTACACCTTC
TRBV6-1	few	TRBJ2-4	TRBD1	CPSSGQGMGIQYF	TGTCCCAGCAGTGGACAGGGGATGGGCATTCAGTACTTC
TRBV11-2	few	TRBJ1-2	NA	CASSLEPGGRYGYTF	TGTGCCAGCAGCTTAGAACCTGGAGGCCGCTATGGCTACACCTTC
TRBV20-1	many	TRBJ2-7	TRBD2	CSARRAGGGYEQYF	TGCAGTGCTAGAAGGGCGGGGGGCGGGTACGAGCAGTACTTC
TRBV11-2	many	TRBJ1-2	NA	CASSARAGDYGYTF	TGTGCCAGCAGCGCGAGGGCGGGGGACTATGGCTACACCTTC
TRBV15	many	TRBJ1-5	NA	CATSITGGNQPQHF	TGTGCCACCAGCATCACCGGAGGCAATCAGCCCCAGCATTTT
TRBV29-1	few	TRBJ1-2	NA	CSAADPVYYGYTF	TGCAGCGCCGCCGACCCGGTCTACTATGGCTACACCTTC
TRBV6-2/TRBV6-3	many	TRBJ2-7	NA	CASSYEAGPYEQYF	TGTGCCAGCAGTTACGAGGCGGGGCCCTACGAGCAGTACTTC
TRBV20-1	many	TRBJ2-7	NA	CSARGTPGNHEQYF	TGCAGTGCTAGAGGCACCCCCGGGAATCACGAGCAGTACTTC
TRBV5-4	NA	TRBJ2-3	TRBD2	CASSSASGRLTTDTQYF	TGTGCCAGCAGCTCGGCTAGCGGGAGATTAACCACAGATACGCAGTATTTT
TRBV5-1	NA	TRBJ2-3	TRBD1	CASSLEDREADTQYF	TGCGCCAGCAGCTTGGAGGACAGGGAAGCAGATACGCAGTATTTT
TRBV12-3/TRBV12-4	many	TRBJ2-1	NA	CASSLWGNEQFF	TGTGCCAGCAGTTTATGGGGGAATGAGCAGTTCTTC
TRBV27	few	TRBJ2-3	NA	CATNSADGQYF	TGTGCCACCAATTCGGCCGATGGGCAGTATTTT
TRBV7-9	NA	TRBJ2-3	TRBD2	CASSLLSGLATDTQYF	TGTGCCAGCAGCTTACTCTCGGGACTAGCCACAGATACGCAGTATTTT
TRBV7-9	NA	TRBJ1-2	NA	CASSHNRLGYGYTF	TGTGCCAGCAGCCATAACAGGTTGGGCTATGGCTACACCTTC
TRBV4-1	many	TRBJ2-5	NA	CASSQDLETQYF	TGTGCCAGCAGCCAAGATCTGGAGACCCAGTACTTC
TRBV2	many	TRBJ2-7	NA	CASGRGHEQYF	TGTGCCAGCGGAAGGGGCCACGAGCAGTACTTC
TRBV2	many	TRBJ2-1	TRBD1	CASGRQGLFF	TGTGCCAGCGGAAGACAGGGGTTGTTCTTC
TRBV20-1	NA	TRBJ2-3	NA	CSAPGLGGTTDTQYF	TGCAGTGCCCCGGGGCTAGGCGGGACAACAGATACGCAGTATTTT
TRBV3-1	many	TRBJ1-1	NA	CASSQISNPGGTEAFF	TGTGCCAGCAGCCAAATCTCAAACCCCGGCGGCACTGAAGCTTTCTTT
TRBV10-3	few	TRBJ2-7	TRBD2	CAISDPKLATSGEQYF	TGTGCCATCAGTGACCCAAAACTAGCGACCTCGGGGGAGCAGTACTTC